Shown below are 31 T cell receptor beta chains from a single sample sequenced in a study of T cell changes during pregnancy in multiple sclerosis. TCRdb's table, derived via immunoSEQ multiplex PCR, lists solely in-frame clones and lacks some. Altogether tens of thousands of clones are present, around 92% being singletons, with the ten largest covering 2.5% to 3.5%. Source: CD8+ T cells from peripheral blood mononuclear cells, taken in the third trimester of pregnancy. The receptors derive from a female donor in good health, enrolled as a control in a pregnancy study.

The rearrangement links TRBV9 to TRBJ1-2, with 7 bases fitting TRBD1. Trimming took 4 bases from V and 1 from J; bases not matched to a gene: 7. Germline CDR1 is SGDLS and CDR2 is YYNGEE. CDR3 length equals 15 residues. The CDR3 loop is CASSFQGGDNYGYTF. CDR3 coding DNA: TGTGCCAGCAGCTTTCAGGGGGGAGATAACTATGGCTACACCTTC.

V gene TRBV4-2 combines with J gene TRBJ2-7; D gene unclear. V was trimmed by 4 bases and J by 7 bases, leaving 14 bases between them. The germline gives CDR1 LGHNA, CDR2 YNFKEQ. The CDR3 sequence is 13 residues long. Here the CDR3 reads CASSPRVLQEQYF. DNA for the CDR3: TGTGCCAGCAGCCCACGAGTCCTTCAAGAGCAGTACTTC.

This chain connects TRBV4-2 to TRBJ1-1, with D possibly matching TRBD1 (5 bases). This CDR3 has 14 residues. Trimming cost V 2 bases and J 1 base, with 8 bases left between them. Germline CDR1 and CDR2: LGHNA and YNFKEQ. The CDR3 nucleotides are TGTGCCAGCAGCCAACCGACAGCGAACACTGAAGCTTTCTTT. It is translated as CASSQPTANTEAFF.

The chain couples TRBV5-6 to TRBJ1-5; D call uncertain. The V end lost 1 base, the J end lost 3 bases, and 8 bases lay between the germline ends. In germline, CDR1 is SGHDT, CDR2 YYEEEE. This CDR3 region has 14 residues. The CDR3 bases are TGTGCCAGCAGCTTGTCCGGGATCAATCAGCCCCAGCATTTT. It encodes CASSLSGINQPQHF.

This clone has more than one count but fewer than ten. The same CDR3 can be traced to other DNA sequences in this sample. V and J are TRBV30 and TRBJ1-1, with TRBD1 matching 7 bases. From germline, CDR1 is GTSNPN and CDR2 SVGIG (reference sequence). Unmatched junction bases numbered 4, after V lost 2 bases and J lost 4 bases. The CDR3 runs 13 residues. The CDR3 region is CAWSSGGGTEAFF. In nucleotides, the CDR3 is TGTGCCTGGAGTTCAGGGGGAGGCACTGAAGCTTTCTTT.

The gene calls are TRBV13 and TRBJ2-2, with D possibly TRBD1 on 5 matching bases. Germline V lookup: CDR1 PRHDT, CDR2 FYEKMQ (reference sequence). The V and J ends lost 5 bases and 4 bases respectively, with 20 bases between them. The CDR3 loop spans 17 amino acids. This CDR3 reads CASSLESQTATTGELFF. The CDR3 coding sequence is TGTGCCAGCAGCCTCGAATCCCAGACAGCAACCACCGGGGAGCTGTTTTTT.

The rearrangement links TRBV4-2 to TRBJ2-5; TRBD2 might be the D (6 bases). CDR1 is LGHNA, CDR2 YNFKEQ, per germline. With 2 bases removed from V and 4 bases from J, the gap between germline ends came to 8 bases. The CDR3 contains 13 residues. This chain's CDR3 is CASSQYGGETQYF. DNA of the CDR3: TGTGCCAGCAGCCAATACGGGGGAGAGACCCAGTACTTC.

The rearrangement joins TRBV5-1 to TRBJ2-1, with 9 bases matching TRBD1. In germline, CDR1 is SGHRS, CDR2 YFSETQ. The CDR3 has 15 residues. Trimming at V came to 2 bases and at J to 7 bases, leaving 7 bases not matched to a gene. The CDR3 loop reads CASSLRQGDLNEQFF. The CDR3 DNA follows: TGCGCCAGCAGCTTACGACAGGGGGACCTTAATGAGCAGTTCTTC.

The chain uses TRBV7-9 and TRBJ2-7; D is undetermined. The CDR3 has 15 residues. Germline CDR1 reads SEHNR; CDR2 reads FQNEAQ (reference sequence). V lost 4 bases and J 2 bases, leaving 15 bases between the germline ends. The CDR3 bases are TGTGCCAGCAGCTGGCCCGGTAGAGGAACCTACGAGCAGTACTTC. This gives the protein CASSWPGRGTYEQYF.

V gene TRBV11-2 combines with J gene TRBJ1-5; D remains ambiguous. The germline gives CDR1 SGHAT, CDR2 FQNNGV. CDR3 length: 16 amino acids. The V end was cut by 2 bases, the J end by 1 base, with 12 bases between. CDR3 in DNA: TGTGCCAGCAGCTTAAGACCCGACAAAAGCAATCAGCCCCAGCATTTT. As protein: CASSLRPDKSNQPQHF.

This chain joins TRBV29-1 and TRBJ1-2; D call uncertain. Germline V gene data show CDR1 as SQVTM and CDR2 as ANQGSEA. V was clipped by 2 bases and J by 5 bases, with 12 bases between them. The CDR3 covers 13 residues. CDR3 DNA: TGCAGCGTTGAATCCCTTACAGTATATGGCTACACCTTC. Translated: CSVESLTVYGYTF.

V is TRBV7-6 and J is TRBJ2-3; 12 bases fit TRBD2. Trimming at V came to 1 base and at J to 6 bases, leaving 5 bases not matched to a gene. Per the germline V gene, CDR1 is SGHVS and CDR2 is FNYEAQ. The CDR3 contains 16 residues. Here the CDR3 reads CASSLGASGGADTQYF. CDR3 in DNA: TGTGCCAGCAGCTTAGGGGCTAGCGGGGGGGCGGATACGCAGTATTTT. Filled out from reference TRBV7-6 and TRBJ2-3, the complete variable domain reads GAGVSQSPRYKVTKRGQDVALRCDPISGHVSLYWYRQALGQGPEFLTYFNYEAQQDKSGLPNDRFSAERPEGSISTLTIQRTEQRDSAMYRCASSLGASGGADTQYFGPGTRLTVL.

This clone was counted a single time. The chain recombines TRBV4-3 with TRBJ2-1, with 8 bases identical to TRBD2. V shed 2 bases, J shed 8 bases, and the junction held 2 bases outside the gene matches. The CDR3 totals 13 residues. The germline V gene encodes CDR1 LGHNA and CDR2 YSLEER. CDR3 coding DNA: TGCGCCAGCAGCCAAAGCGGGGGCTATGAGCAGTTCTTC. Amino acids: CASSQSGGYEQFF.

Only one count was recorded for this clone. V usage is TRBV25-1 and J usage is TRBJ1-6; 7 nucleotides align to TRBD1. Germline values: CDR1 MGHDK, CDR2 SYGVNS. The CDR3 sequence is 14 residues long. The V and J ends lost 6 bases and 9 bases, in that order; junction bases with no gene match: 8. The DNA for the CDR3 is TGTGCCAGCAGCGAAGGGACAGATGTTTCACCCCTCCACTTT. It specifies CASSEGTDVSPLHF.

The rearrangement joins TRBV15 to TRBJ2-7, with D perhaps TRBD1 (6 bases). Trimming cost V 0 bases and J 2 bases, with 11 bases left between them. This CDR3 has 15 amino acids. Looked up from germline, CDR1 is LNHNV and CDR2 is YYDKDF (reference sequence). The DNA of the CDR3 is TGTGCCACCAGCAGAGACAGGGGTTTACCCTACGAGCAGTACTTC. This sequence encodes CATSRDRGLPYEQYF.

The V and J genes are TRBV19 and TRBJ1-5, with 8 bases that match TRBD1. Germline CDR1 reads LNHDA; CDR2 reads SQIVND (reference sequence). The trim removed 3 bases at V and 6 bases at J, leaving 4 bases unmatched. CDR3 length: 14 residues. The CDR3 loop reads CASSMTGAGQPQHF. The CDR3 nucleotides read TGTGCCAGTAGTATGACAGGGGCAGGTCAGCCCCAGCATTTT.

The CDR3 DNA reads TGTGCCAGCAGTCCAACAGGGTTGGAGACCCAGTACTTC. Amino acids: CASSPTGLETQYF. The chain has TRBV27 and TRBJ2-5, with D maybe TRBD1 (6 bases). V was shortened by 5 bases and J by 5 bases, with 12 bases between the two germline ends. This CDR3 is 13 amino acids long. CDR1 MNHEY and CDR2 SMNVEV come from the germline V gene (reference sequence).

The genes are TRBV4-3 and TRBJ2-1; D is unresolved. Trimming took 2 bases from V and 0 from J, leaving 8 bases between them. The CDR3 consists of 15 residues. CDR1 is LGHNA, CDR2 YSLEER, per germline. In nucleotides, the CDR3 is TGCGCCAGCAGCCAAACTTCTATCTCCTACAATGAGCAGTTCTTC. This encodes CASSQTSISYNEQFF.

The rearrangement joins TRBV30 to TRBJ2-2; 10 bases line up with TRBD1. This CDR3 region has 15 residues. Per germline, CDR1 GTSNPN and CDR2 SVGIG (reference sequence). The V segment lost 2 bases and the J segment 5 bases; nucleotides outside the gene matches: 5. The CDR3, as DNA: TGTGCCTGGAGTAAGGGACAGGGGAGAACCGGGGAGCTGTTTTTT. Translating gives CAWSKGQGRTGELFF.

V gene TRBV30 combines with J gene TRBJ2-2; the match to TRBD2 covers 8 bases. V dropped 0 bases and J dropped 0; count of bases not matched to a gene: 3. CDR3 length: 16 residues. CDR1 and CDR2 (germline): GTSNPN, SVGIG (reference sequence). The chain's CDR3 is CAWSVPGGANTGELFF. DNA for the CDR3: TGTGCCTGGAGTGTACCGGGGGGGGCGAACACCGGGGAGCTGTTTTTT.

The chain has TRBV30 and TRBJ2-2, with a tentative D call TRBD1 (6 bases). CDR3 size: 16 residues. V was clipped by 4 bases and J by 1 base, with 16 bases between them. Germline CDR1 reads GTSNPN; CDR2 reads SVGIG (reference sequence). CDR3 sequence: CAWNQGLLKNTGELFF. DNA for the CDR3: TGTGCCTGGAACCAGGGGCTATTAAAGAACACCGGGGAGCTGTTTTTT.

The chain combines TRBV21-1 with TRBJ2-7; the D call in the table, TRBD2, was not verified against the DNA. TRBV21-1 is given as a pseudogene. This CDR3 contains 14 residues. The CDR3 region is CASSDPGLSYEQYF. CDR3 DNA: TGTGCCAGCAGCGATCCGGGACTATCCTACGAGCAGTACTTC.

The CDR3 reads CASSDRAFYEQYF. The DNA of the CDR3 is TGTGCCAGCAGTGACAGGGCCTTCTACGAGCAGTACTTC. This rearrangement joins TRBV2 to TRBJ2-7; a weak D match, TRBD1 (5 bases). Germline lookup yields CDR1 SNHLY and CDR2 FYNNEI. The CDR3 is 13 residues long. V was clipped by 3 bases and J by 3 bases, with 9 bases between them.

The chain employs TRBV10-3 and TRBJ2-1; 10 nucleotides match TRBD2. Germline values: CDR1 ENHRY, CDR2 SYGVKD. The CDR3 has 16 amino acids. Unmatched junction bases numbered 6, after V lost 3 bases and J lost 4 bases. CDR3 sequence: CAISEATSGDYNEQFF. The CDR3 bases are TGTGCCATCAGTGAAGCCACTAGCGGGGATTACAATGAGCAGTTCTTC.

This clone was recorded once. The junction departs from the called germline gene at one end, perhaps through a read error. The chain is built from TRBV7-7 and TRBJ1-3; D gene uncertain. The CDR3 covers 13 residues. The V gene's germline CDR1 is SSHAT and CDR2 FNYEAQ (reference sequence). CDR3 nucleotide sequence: TGTGCTAGCAGCTTAGGAGGGGGAAACACCATATATTTT. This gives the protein CASSLGGGNTIYF.

CDR3 nucleotides: TGTGCCAGCAGTTACGGCTTGTACGCAACTAATGAAAAACTGTTTTTT. Encoded protein: CASSYGLYATNEKLFF. J is TRBJ1-4 and V is TRBV6-5; D is uncertain. The ends were cut back, 2 bases at V and 0 bases at J, with 10 bases in the middle. The CDR3 has 16 residues. CDR1 and CDR2 from the germline V gene are MNHEY and SVGAGI.

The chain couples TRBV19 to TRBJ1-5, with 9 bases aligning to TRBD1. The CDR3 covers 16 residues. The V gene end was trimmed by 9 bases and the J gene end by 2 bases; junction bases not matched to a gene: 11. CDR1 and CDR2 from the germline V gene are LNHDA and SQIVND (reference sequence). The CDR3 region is CASRDREVKGNQPQHF. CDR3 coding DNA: TGTGCCAGCCGGGACAGGGAAGTTAAGGGCAATCAGCCCCAGCATTTT.

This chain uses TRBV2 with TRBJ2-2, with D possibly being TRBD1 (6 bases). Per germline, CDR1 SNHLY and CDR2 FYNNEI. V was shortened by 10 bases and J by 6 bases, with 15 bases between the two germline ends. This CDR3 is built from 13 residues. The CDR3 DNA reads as TGTGCCATCGGACTCAGGGGTTCCGGGGAGCTGTTTTTT. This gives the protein CAIGLRGSGELFF. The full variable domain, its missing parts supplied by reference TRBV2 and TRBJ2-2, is EPEVTQTPSHQVTQMGQEVILRCVPISNHLYFYWYRQILGQKVEFLVSFYNNEISEKSEIFDDQFSVERPDGSNFTLKIRSTKLEDSAMYFCAIGLRGSGELFFGEGSRLTVL.

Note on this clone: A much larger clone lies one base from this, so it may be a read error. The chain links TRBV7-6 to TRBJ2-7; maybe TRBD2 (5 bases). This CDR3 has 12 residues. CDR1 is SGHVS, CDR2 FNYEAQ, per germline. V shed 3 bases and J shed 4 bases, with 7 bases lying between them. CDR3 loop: CASSFSGYEQYF. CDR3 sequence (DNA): TGTGCCAGCAGCTTTTCGGGATACGAGCAGTACTTC.

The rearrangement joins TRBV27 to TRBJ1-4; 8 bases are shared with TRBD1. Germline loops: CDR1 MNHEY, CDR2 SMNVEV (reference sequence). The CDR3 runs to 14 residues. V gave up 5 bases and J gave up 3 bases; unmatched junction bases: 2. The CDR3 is CASSPTGANEKLFF. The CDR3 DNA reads TGTGCCAGCAGTCCGACAGGGGCTAATGAAAAACTGTTTTTT. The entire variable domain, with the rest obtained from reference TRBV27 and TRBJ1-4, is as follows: EAQVTQNPRYLITVTGKKLTVTCSQNMNHEYMSWYRQDPGLGLRQIYYSMNVEVTDKGDVPEGYKVSRKEKRNFPLILESPSPNQTSLYFCASSPTGANEKLFFGSGTQLSVL.

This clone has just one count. This CDR3 is CASSISSSGGSYEQYF. DNA for the CDR3: TGTGCCAGCAGTATCTCATCTAGCGGGGGATCCTACGAGCAGTACTTC. The rearrangement joins TRBV27 to TRBJ2-7; 10 bases match TRBD2. J lost 1 base, V lost 5 bases, and 8 bases had no gene match. The CDR3 loop spans 16 amino acids. Germline loops: CDR1 MNHEY, CDR2 SMNVEV (reference sequence).